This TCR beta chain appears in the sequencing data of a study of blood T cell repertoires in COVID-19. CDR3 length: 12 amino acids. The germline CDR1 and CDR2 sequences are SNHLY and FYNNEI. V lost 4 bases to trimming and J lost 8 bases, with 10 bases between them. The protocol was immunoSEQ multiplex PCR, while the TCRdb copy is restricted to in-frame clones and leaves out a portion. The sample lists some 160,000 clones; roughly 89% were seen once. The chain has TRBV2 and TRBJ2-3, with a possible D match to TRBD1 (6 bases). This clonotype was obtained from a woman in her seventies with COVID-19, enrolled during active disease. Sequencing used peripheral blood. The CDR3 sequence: CASSGTEGTQYF. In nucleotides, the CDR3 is TGTGCCAGCAGTGGGACAGAGGGTACGCAGTATTTT.